The 21 T cell receptor beta chains in this list originate from one sample, sequenced in a study of OX40 agonist ivuxolimab in advanced cancers. Using immunoSEQ multiplex PCR, the repertoire was profiled, and TCRdb retains in-frame clones only, with some absent. The data show 65,000 to 90,000 clones, around 82% seen once. The specimen was CD4+ or CD8+ T cells sorted from blood, collected in a trial of the OX40 agonist ivuxolimab. The receptors shown here come from an adult with an advanced solid tumor such as melanoma, head and neck, liver or kidney cancer.

V is TRBV28 and J is TRBJ2-2, with D unresolved. The V end lost 3 bases, the J end lost 4 bases, and 9 bases lay between the germline ends. The CDR3 has 14 residues. CDR1 is MDHEN, CDR2 SYDVKM, per germline. DNA of the CDR3: TGTGCCAGCAGTTTGGACCTAACCACCGGGGAGCTGTTTTTT. Translated, it gives CASSLDLTTGELFF.

A single count supports this clone. CDR3 region: CASSFIGINSGNTIYF. For the CDR3, the DNA is TGTGCCAGCAGCTTTATCGGAATAAACTCTGGAAACACCATATATTTT. The chain couples TRBV5-6 to TRBJ1-3; D not certain. Per germline, CDR1 SGHDT and CDR2 YYEEEE. The CDR3 loop spans 16 amino acids. The ends were cut back, 2 bases at V and 0 bases at J, with 12 bases in the middle.

This clone has more than one count but fewer than ten. V and J are TRBV10-3 and TRBJ1-1; D ambiguous. V was clipped by 7 bases and J by 1 base, with 7 bases between them. CDR3 length: 12 amino acids. Germline assignment: CDR1 ENHRY and CDR2 SYGVKD. The CDR3 is CAIKRENTEAFF. The CDR3 region has the DNA TGTGCCATCAAACGGGAGAACACTGAAGCTTTCTTT.

The V and J genes are TRBV19 and TRBJ1-2; D is ambiguous. The V gene's germline CDR1 is LNHDA and CDR2 SQIVND (reference sequence). The germline V and J ends were trimmed by 1 base and 8 bases, with 11 bases remaining between them. This CDR3 region has 13 residues. CDR3 sequence: CASSIGWGLGYTF. CDR3 coding DNA: TGTGCCAGTAGTATAGGCTGGGGTTTAGGCTACACCTTC.

The chain uses TRBV7-9 and TRBJ2-1; a possible D gene is TRBD2 (6 bases). This CDR3 region has 16 residues. The V gene's germline CDR1 is SEHNR and CDR2 FQNEAQ (reference sequence). Trimming took 5 bases from V and 1 from J, leaving 15 bases between them. CDR3 nucleotide sequence: TGTGCCAGCAGCCTTGCCTTGGCGGGATCCTACAATGAGCAGTTCTTC. Translating it yields CASSLALAGSYNEQFF.

The V and J genes are TRBV21-1 and TRBJ2-5. TRBV21-1 is a documented pseudogene. This CDR3 contains 13 residues. The CDR3 DNA follows: TGTGCCAGCAGCAACCGGGACCGGGAGACCCAGTACTTC. Amino acid sequence: CASSNRDRETQYF.

The rearrangement links TRBV6-4 to TRBJ2-4; tentatively, D is TRBD1 (6 bases). The CDR3 spans 15 residues. V was clipped by 4 bases and J by 9 bases, with 19 bases between them. Looked up from germline, CDR1 is MRHNA and CDR2 is SNTAGT. CDR3 amino acids: CASSASTGSGGIQYF. CDR3 DNA sequence: TGTGCCAGCAGTGCCTCCACAGGGTCGGGCGGCATTCAGTACTTC.

The chain has TRBV4-2 and TRBJ2-6; unclear D gene. The V end lost 1 base, the J end lost 1 base, and 14 bases lay between the germline ends. CDR1 LGHNA and CDR2 YNFKEQ come from the germline V gene. This CDR3 has 18 amino acids. The CDR3 reads CASSQGKRQRSGANVLTF. Here the CDR3 DNA reads TGTGCCAGCAGCCAAGGTAAACGCCAACGGTCTGGGGCCAACGTCCTGACTTTC.

The chain uses TRBV2 and TRBJ2-1; 8 nucleotides line up with TRBD1. J gave up 7 bases and V 8 bases, and 7 bases lay outside the gene matches. Looked up from germline, CDR1 is SNHLY and CDR2 is FYNNEI. There are 13 residues in the CDR3. CDR3 sequence: CASWQGAVNEQFF. CDR3 bases: TGTGCCAGCTGGCAGGGGGCCGTGAATGAGCAGTTCTTC.

The chain joins TRBV28 to TRBJ1-2, with 8 positions matching TRBD1. Germline V CDR1 and CDR2: MDHEN, SYDVKM. The CDR3 loop spans 14 amino acids. J gave up 10 bases and V 7 bases, and 14 bases lay outside the gene matches. The CDR3 coding sequence is TGTGCCAGCAACAATCCGGGGACAGGACATTACTACACCTTC. This gives the protein CASNNPGTGHYYTF.

The chain joins TRBV7-2 to TRBJ2-1, with 12 bases aligning to TRBD2. The ends lost 6 bases at V and 9 bases at J; junction bases unmatched: 6. Germline assignment: CDR1 SGHTA and CDR2 FQGNSA. The CDR3 totals 14 residues. The CDR3 sequence is CASRPGLAGLEQFF. CDR3 in DNA: TGTGCCAGCAGACCCGGACTAGCGGGACTTGAGCAGTTCTTC.

This chain uses TRBV5-1 with TRBJ1-1; D may be TRBD1 (6 bases). The V gene's germline CDR1 is SGHRS and CDR2 YFSETQ. V was pared by 4 bases and J by 0 bases, with 16 bases between. CDR3 size: 16 residues. DNA of the CDR3: TGCGCCAGCAGCCCGGACAGCGGACTGCTGAACACTGAAGCTTTCTTT. Translating it yields CASSPDSGLLNTEAFF.

This clone has just one count. V usage is TRBV28 and J usage is TRBJ2-2; 7 bases are shared with TRBD1. CDR3 length: 14 amino acids. The V gene end was trimmed by 2 bases and the J gene end by 3 bases; junction bases not matched to a gene: 0. Germline loops: CDR1 MDHEN, CDR2 SYDVKM. Here the CDR3 DNA reads TGTGCCAGCAGTTTAGGGACAGACACCGGGGAGCTGTTTTTT. This encodes CASSLGTDTGELFF.

The chain has TRBV5-4 and TRBJ1-1; D unresolved. The V end lost 2 bases, the J end lost 0 bases, and 5 bases lay between the germline ends. The CDR3 loop spans 13 amino acids. Germline-derived CDR1 and CDR2 are SGHNT and YYREEE (reference sequence). CDR3 in amino acids: CASSFNLNTEAFF. The CDR3 DNA reads TGTGCCAGCAGCTTCAACTTGAACACTGAAGCTTTCTTT.

The CDR3 DNA reads TGCGCCAGCAGCTTGGGGACAGGGGGAACCTACGAGCAGTACTTC. Translated: CASSLGTGGTYEQYF. The chain carries TRBV5-1 and TRBJ2-7; 10 bases fit TRBD1. The CDR3 extends over 15 amino acids. V gave up 0 bases and J gave up 2 bases; unmatched junction bases: 2. Germline CDR1 reads SGHRS; CDR2 reads YFSETQ.

The genes are TRBV5-1 and TRBJ2-4; D remains unclear. This CDR3 spans 18 amino acids. Germline assignment: CDR1 SGHRS and CDR2 YFSETQ. The V gene lost 0 bases and the J gene lost 0 bases, with 16 bases spanning the gap. CDR3 amino acids: CASSLDGPNLIAKNIQYF. In DNA form, the CDR3 reads TGCGCCAGCAGCTTGGACGGACCCAACTTAATAGCCAAAAACATTCAGTACTTC.

The V and J genes are TRBV7-9 and TRBJ1-2, with unresolved D. The length of the CDR3 is 15 residues. The V gene lost 5 bases and the J gene lost 6 bases, with 19 bases spanning the gap. Germline CDR1 reads SEHNR; CDR2 reads FQNEAQ (reference sequence). This CDR3 is CASSAFERSTNGYTF. DNA of the CDR3: TGTGCCAGCAGCGCCTTTGAGCGGTCAACTAATGGCTACACCTTC.

This chain connects TRBV4-2 to TRBJ1-3; D call uncertain. Deletions cut 1 base from V and 0 bases from J, with 7 bases between. The CDR3 spans 15 residues. Germline lookup yields CDR1 LGHNA and CDR2 YNFKEQ. CDR3 protein: CASSQGSGSGNTIYF. CDR3 DNA: TGTGCCAGCAGCCAAGGGAGTGGCTCTGGAAACACCATATATTTT.

For the CDR3, the DNA is TGTGCCAGCAGTTCCCTCGGGAACACCATATATTTT. Residues: CASSSLGNTIYF. The V and J genes are TRBV6-5 and TRBJ1-3; the D is unclear. Trimming took off 4 bases at V and 7 bases at J, with 8 bases between the two ends. In germline, CDR1 is MNHEY, CDR2 SVGAGI. This CDR3 spans 12 amino acids.

There are a few counts of this clone. The gene calls are TRBV18 and TRBJ1-1, with D possibly TRBD1 on 5 matching bases. Looked up from germline, CDR1 is KGHSH and CDR2 is LQKENI. Trimming removed 4 bases from V and 1 base from J, with 13 bases in between. This CDR3 is 15 amino acids long. This chain's CDR3 is CASSQAGAENTEAFF. Here the CDR3 DNA reads TGTGCCAGCTCACAAGCCGGGGCCGAGAACACTGAAGCTTTCTTT.

The rearrangement links TRBV5-4 to TRBJ2-1, with D unresolved. V lost 1 base and J 6 bases, leaving 5 bases between the germline ends. Germline CDR1 reads SGHNT; CDR2 reads YYREEE (reference sequence). CDR3 length: 12 residues. CDR3 sequence reads: CASSLMSNEQFF. The CDR3 DNA follows: TGTGCCAGCAGCTTGATGTCCAATGAGCAGTTCTTC.